These 9 T cell receptor beta chains came from one sample sequenced in a study of T cell repertoires in cytomegalovirus infection. TCRdb re-called the reads with MiXCR, one entry per CDR3 protein. The table shows around 900,000 distinct CDR3 sequences, with 31% occurring only once. What these receptors recognize is not known. The input for sequencing was cultured CD8+ T cells from PBMCs, taken from culture after CMV antigen stimulation. The receptors here all came from a human donor in good health (CMV status not recorded). Some clones in this sample may be carry-over from other donors' samples.

This clonotype was recorded a few times. The rearrangement joins TRBV6-1 to TRBJ2-1; possible D gene TRBD1, 6 bases. This CDR3 region has 15 residues. V lost 1 base, J lost 4 bases, and 11 bases lay in between. The germline V gene encodes CDR1 MNHNS and CDR2 SASEGT. The CDR3 coding sequence is TGTGCCAGCAGTGAAGACAGGGCGCTTTACAATGAGCAGTTCTTC. Its translation: CASSEDRALYNEQFF.

In DNA form, the CDR3 reads TGTGCCAGTAGTGCGTCGTACGGGGGAGGATATGGCTACACCTTC. Translating it yields CASSASYGGGYGYTF. V gene TRBV19 combines with J gene TRBJ1-2; the D gene is possibly TRBD1 (5 bases). Germline assignment: CDR1 LNHDA and CDR2 SQIVND (reference sequence). The CDR3 has 15 residues. Trimming pared 5 bases from V and 5 bases from J, leaving 18 bases between. Together with reference TRBV19 and TRBJ1-2, the CDR3 gives the full variable domain: DGGITQSPKYLFRKEGQNVTLSCEQNLNHDAMYWYRQDPGQGLRLIYYSQIVNDFQKGDIAEGYSVSREKKESFPLTVTSAQKNPTAFYLCASSASYGGGYGYTFGSGTRLTVV.

This clonotype was recorded a few times. J is TRBJ2-1 and V is TRBV11-2, with D possibly TRBD2 on 6 matching bases. The length of the CDR3 is 12 residues. The V and J ends lost 5 bases and 6 bases respectively, with 8 bases between them. The germline gives CDR1 SGHAT, CDR2 FQNNGV. CDR3 residues: CASSGGTNEQFF. CDR3 nucleotides: TGTGCCAGCAGCGGGGGGACCAATGAGCAGTTCTTC. Combining the CDR3 with reference TRBV11-2 and TRBJ2-1 gives the whole variable domain EAGVAQSPRYKIIEKRQSVAFWCNPISGHATLYWYQQILGQGPKLLIQFQNNGVVDDSQLPKDRFSAERLKGVDSTLKIQPAKLEDSAVYLCASSGGTNEQFFGPGTRLTVL.

The chain uses TRBV5-5 and TRBJ1-5; possibly TRBD1 for D (5 bases). Trimming stripped 0 bases from V and 0 bases from J, with 10 bases between. This CDR3 comprises 16 residues. Germline-derived CDR1 and CDR2 are SGHKS and YYEKEE (reference sequence). In DNA form, the CDR3 reads TGTGCCAGCAGCTTGGAACTGGGGCGTAGCAATCAGCCCCAGCATTTT. This sequence encodes CASSLELGRSNQPQHF.

The chain employs TRBV7-2 and TRBJ2-1; 9 positions match TRBD2. Germline CDR1 reads SGHTA; CDR2 reads FQGNSA. The CDR3 is 14 residues long. V was pared by 1 base and J by 9 bases, with 4 bases of the junction left unmatched. Here the CDR3 reads CASSLGPSGAEQFF. CDR3 coding DNA: TGTGCCAGCAGCTTAGGCCCTAGCGGGGCTGAGCAGTTCTTC.

The chain has TRBV11-2 and TRBJ2-2; D is ambiguous. The CDR3 contains 16 residues. Trimming removed 3 bases from V and 2 bases from J, with 13 bases in between. CDR1 SGHAT and CDR2 FQNNGV come from the germline V gene. The CDR3 DNA reads as TGTGCCAGCAGCTTGGGCAGAGCTTCTAACACCGGGGAGCTGTTTTTT. Encoded protein: CASSLGRASNTGELFF.

This clonotype was counted ten times or more. The rearrangement links TRBV7-8 to TRBJ2-1, with TRBD2 matching 8 bases. Germline V gene sequence: CDR1 SGHVS, CDR2 FQNEAQ. Unmatched junction bases numbered 4, after V lost 1 base and J lost 5 bases. The CDR3 spans 15 residues. The CDR3 region has the DNA TGTGCCAGCAGCTTAGTCGGGGGGGCCCACAATGAGCAGTTCTTC. Its translation is CASSLVGGAHNEQFF.

This clonotype was picked up many times. V is TRBV7-2 and J is TRBJ2-2; TRBD2 matches at 10 bases. V dropped 2 bases and J dropped 1; count of bases not matched to a gene: 4. Germline V gene sequence: CDR1 SGHTA, CDR2 FQGNSA. CDR3 size: 17 residues. The CDR3: CASSLRAGGLNTGELFF. The DNA for the CDR3 is TGTGCCAGCAGCTTAAGAGCGGGGGGGCTGAACACCGGGGAGCTGTTTTTT.

This clonotype was observed a handful of times. V usage is TRBV7-9 and J usage is TRBJ2-7; possible D gene TRBD2, 5 bases. From germline, CDR1 is SEHNR and CDR2 FQNEAQ (reference sequence). The ends were cut back, 5 bases at V and 3 bases at J, with 20 bases in the middle. This CDR3 has 16 residues. CDR3 loop: CASSPPEGSDLYEQYF. The CDR3 DNA reads as TGTGCCAGCAGCCCCCCAGAGGGCAGCGACCTCTACGAGCAGTACTTC.